This TCR beta chain derives from a study of Graves' ophthalmopathy and Graves' hyperthyroidism (dated by TCRdb to the late 2010s). Describing the broader study: Hyperthyroidism was considered stable if no progression to ophthalmopathy occurred within 18 months of follow-up. To tell Graves' ophthalmopathy apart from Graves' hyperthyroidism, and to predict which patients would progress to ophthalmopathy, the study relied on TCR beta repertoire signatures. In total, approximately 130 blood samples were TCR-sequenced: 43 ophthalmopathy, under 85 hyperthyroidism and roughly 17 hyperthyroidism-to-ophthalmopathy patients. To explore V-J signatures that separate ophthalmopathy from hyperthyroidism, a discovery set of about 98 patients was enrolled, consisting of 40 to 45 with ophthalmopathy and approximately 60 with stable hyperthyroidism. The independent validation cohort included 18 hyperthyroidism patients plus 17 patients who later progressed from hyperthyroidism to ophthalmopathy. T-cell repertoires of thyroid tissue and blood were compared in 5 or 6 hyperthyroidism patients. Once sampling was done, hyperthyroidism patients were given methimazole at a starting dose of 30 mg daily, while ophthalmopathy patients were given high-dose intravenous methylprednisolone. Paper-wide results and their limitations: Ophthalmopathy was separated from stable hyperthyroidism by the 13-signature model with more than 85% sensitivity and 81% to 84% specificity in cross-validation and with 80%/75% in the test set. Sample size was not statistically predetermined, and group allocation was not concealed from the investigators. Among expanded thyroid clonotypes with frequency above 0.001, most also showed up in blood, which suggests that blood repertoires may reflect the thyroid immune response. In validation, the model predicted ophthalmopathy progression with less than 71% sensitivity and less than 80% specificity; approximately 12 predicted patients were CT-confirmed with GO in a median of around 6.5 months.

For repertoire sequencing, the TCR beta CDR3 regions were amplified from RNA transcripts. HTBI primers and the Qiagen OneStep RT-PCR kit were used in a first-round RT-PCR, which was followed by a second-round multiplex PCR, size selection and purification. Libraries were sequenced paired-end with 100 bp reads on an Illumina HiSeq2000. In the source study's methods: SOAPnuke was used to process the reads, removing any read that contained adapters or uncalled bases, had a mean Phred below 15, or lacked an exact match to the constant primer or identifier. High-quality paired reads were merged with COPE v1.2.5. Unique nucleotide sequences were defined as clonotypes and aligned to IMGT TRB V, D and J references using MiTCR v1.1. Analysis was restricted to V-J combinations with a frequency above 0.0001, which covered roughly 99% of repertoires. For each V-J combination, a TCR clonal expansion and chaos score was defined as the ratio of F50 clonal expansion to chaos observed in the TCRdist matrix. Features were reduced by Welch's t-statistics and random forest to around 14 V-J combinations, which fed a naive Bayes classifier. The Morisita-Horn index was used to measure how similar the thyroid and blood repertoires were. The public reads were reanalyzed by TCRdb: fastp trimming at Q25, MiXCR alignment, in-frame beta chains only. Each CDR3 protein gets just one entry, which takes the most common genes and DNA from the rows behind it. V and J calls and clone size were set by TCRdb, not the authors. In this sample the table shows 560,000 or so distinct CDR3 sequences, approximately 37% of which occur a single time. About 4% of the sample comes from the top ten.

As for this clonotype: Its antigen remains unidentified. Base-call qualities are not available, and no considerably larger clone is one nucleotide away.

Hyperthyroidism patients were newly diagnosed, with disease duration under 2 months, and aged 18 to 65 years. Patients were excluded if they had other autoimmune diseases, uncontrolled infections, pregnancy or lactation. Clinical symptoms, serum thyroxine, TRAb, thyroid ultrasound and orbital computed tomography formed the basis of the diagnosis. Total RNA was extracted using Trizol reagent, and RNA quality was checked on an Agilent 2100 Bioanalyzer. Source material: peripheral blood or thyroid tissue (not recorded which). This sequence was found in an adult man with Graves' hyperthyroidism.

The CDR3: CASRWVGELFF. The base sequence is TGTGCCAGTAGATGGGTAGGGGAGCTGTTTTTT. The sequence joins TRBV19 to TRBJ2-2; confidence is insufficient to name the D gene. Looking up the germline V gene (reference sequence) yields CDR1 LNHDA and CDR2 SQIVND. V was cut back by 6 bases and J by 8 bases, leaving a gap of 7 bases between them. Spanning cysteine to phenylalanine, the CDR3 consists of 11 amino acids. CDR3 DNA only is kept here, 33 bases in frame from base 1.